Sequencing of this T cell receptor (beta chain) was carried out in a study of cytomegalovirus exposure and HLA in healthy donors. Looking at the study overall: The roughly 700 first-cohort repertoires shared a platform with the approximately 110 validation repertoires, as reported in a later analysis. Study outcomes and limitations: The investigators catalogued 150 or so TCR beta chains as cytomegalovirus-associated. It was reportedly the case that the classifier diagnosed cytomegalovirus status with high specificity and sensitivity. In the roughly 120 validation repertoires, a later analysis found that first-cohort TCR clusters tended to co-occur.

Trimming at V came to 3 bases and at J to 4 bases, leaving 6 bases not matched to a gene. The CDR3 loop spans 16 amino acids. Germline values: CDR1 SGHTA, CDR2 FQGNSA. Notes on this clone: Its antigen is undetermined.

Sequenced by immunoSEQ multiplex PCR; TCRdb stores in-frame clones only, minus some. The sample holds over 100,000 clones, roughly 90% seen once. V usage is TRBV7-2 and J usage is TRBJ2-1; 10 nucleotides match TRBD2. The sequence was collected from a woman in her late teens or twenties in good health and CMV-seronegative. The sequenced material came from PBMCs. The CDR3 DNA reads TGTGCCAGCAGCTTTCGGTTAGCGGGAGGATACAATGAGCAGTTCTTC. Its protein is CASSFRLAGGYNEQFF.